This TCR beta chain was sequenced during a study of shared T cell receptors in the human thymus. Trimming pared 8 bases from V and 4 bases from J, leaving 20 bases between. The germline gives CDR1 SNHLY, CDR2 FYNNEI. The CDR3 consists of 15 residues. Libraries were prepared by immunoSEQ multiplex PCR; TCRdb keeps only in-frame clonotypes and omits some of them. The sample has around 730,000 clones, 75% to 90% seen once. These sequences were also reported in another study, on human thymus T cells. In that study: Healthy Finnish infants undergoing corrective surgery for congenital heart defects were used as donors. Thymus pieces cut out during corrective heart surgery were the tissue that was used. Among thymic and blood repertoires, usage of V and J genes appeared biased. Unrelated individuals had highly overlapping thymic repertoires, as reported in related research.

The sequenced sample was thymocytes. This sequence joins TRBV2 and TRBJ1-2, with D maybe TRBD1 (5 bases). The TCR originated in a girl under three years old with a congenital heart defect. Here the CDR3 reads CASFVRQLRTYGYTF. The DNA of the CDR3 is TGTGCCAGCTTCGTTCGACAGCTCCGTACCTATGGCTACACCTTC. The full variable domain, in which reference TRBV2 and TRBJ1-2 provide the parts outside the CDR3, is EPEVTQTPSHQVTQMGQEVILRCVPISNHLYFYWYRQILGQKVEFLVSFYNNEISEKSEIFDDQFSVERPDGSNFTLKIRSTKLEDSAMYFCASFVRQLRTYGYTFGSGTRLTVV.